Detailed here is one T cell receptor beta chain. Its cognate antigen has yet to be identified. The record has no base qualities; no much larger clone is one base away. This entry comes from a study of T cell responses to AZD1222 COVID-19 vaccine (dated by TCRdb to 2020 to 2023). With respect to the entire study: A total of around 240 trial participants underwent TCR sequencing, of whom about 200 received two doses of AZD1222 and some 25 received two doses of the MenACWY control vaccine. Trial participants were enrolled into age subgroups of 18-55, 56-69 and 70-plus years, which contained roughly 140, 27 and 60 TCR-sequenced participants, respectively.

General study outcomes and caveats: After two AZD1222 doses, spike-specific TCR breadth and depth were significantly higher than at day 0 and than in MenACWY recipients. No day 14 peak-response samples were available, so repertoires were characterized only after the peak T cell response. In the small 56-69-year group, the increase in depth fell short of significance, most likely because of low power. CD4 TCRs associated with the vaccine covered the entire spike protein, and the dominant responses were in regions 160-218 and 743-854. Participants were mostly white British and included more females than males, and it was suggested by the authors that clonal diversity may have been underestimated. Reportedly, close to half of the unique spike-specific TCRs recognized epitopes lying outside the regions that are mutated in the B.1.351 and B.1.1.7 variants. Conclusions about previously exposed vaccinees were limited because only a handful of AZD1222 recipients were SARS-CoV-2 seropositive at baseline.

Per the publication, the time point label means: about 28 days (+/-7) after the second vaccine dose. In the paper's terms, the treatment or condition label means: meningococcal conjugate vaccine given as trial control. Vaccinee samples were obtained from the UK trials COV001 and COV002, which included a single-blind randomized controlled phase 2/3 trial of AZD1222 (ChAdOx1 nCoV-19) in healthy adults. Trial participant PBMC samples were collected at day 0 and day 28 after the second dose for TCRbeta chain sequencing. The CDR3 regions of human TCRbeta chains were analyzed by immunosequencing. The original methods were these. Repertoire TCRs were checked for matches against a reference library of SARS-CoV-2-specific TCRs that had been generated using the MIRA antigen-specificity platform. Breadth was defined as the fraction of unique TCRs that were SARS-CoV-2-associated, and depth was defined as the fraction of total T cells that were SARS-CoV-2-associated. Each spike-specific TCR was assigned to its reactive spike region and to a CD4 or CD8 class using the MIRA data. Log10-transformed breadth and depth values were compared by one-way ANOVA with Sidak's multiple comparisons tests. Entries here come from immuneACCESS through TCRdb and include only in-frame sequences with V and J called. Some clones fail to appear in such tables; in the studies checked, an unresolved V gene covers under half of the shortfall, and the cause of the remainder is unknown. V and J calls plus clone size are reproduced from that table; the DNA served to infer D and trimming. This sample comprises approximately 64,000 clones, 90% to 95% of them detected only once. The top ten clones comprise roughly 6.7% of the sample.

This clonotype was sampled from an adult who received the MenACWY meningococcal vaccine as a control. The sequences come from peripheral blood, collected 28 days after the second dose of the MenACWY control vaccine.

The nucleotide sequence is given as TGTGCCAGCAGCCACTGGGGACAGACAGAAGAGACCCAGTACTTC. This gives the protein CASSHWGQTEETQYF. The chain joins TRBV7-3 to TRBJ2-5, and TRBD1 matches 7 of the central bases. The CDR3 numbers 15 residues from cysteine through phenylalanine. Only CDR3 DNA remains: 45 bases, in frame from the first base. The germline V gene provides CDR1 SGHTA and CDR2 FQGTGA. The junction shows trimming of 5 bases on V and 3 bases on J, and the gene matches do not reach 9 bases of it.